This record covers a single TCR beta chain. This entry comes from a study of cytomegalovirus exposure and HLA in healthy donors. CDR3 size: 13 residues. Per germline, CDR1 SQVTM and CDR2 ANQGSEA. Germline trimming cut 4 bases from V and 8 bases from J; bases unmatched to any gene: 5. Unrecorded immune exposures were likely, despite nominal health at sampling. The PCR had 60 Vbeta and 13 Jbeta primers. Assay used: immunoSEQ multiplex PCR; TCRdb lists only in-frame clones, some missing. The data show roughly 120,000 clones, with less than 85% seen just once and 2.5% held by the top ten. This TCR was sampled from a man aged 25-40 years in good health and CMV-seronegative. Source material: PBMCs. The chain joins TRBV29-1 to TRBJ2-1; 10 bases agree with TRBD2. CDR3 in amino acids: CSVGASGSYEQFF. The CDR3 nucleotides are TGCAGCGTTGGGGCTAGCGGGAGCTATGAGCAGTTCTTC.